One T cell receptor (beta chain) is described in this entry. This sample was included in a study of OX40 agonist ivuxolimab in advanced cancers. Across the study: Each patient was given ivuxolimab into a vein every 2 weeks, at 0.01 to 10 mg/kg.

Germline CDR1 is SGDLS and CDR2 is YYNGEE. Deletions cut 2 bases from V and 4 bases from J, with 10 bases between. The CDR3 is 14 amino acids. Clones were read by immunoSEQ multiplex PCR, and TCRdb kept only the in-frame ones, dropping some. The table records roughly 50,000 clones, around 80% of them present only once. The chain is built from TRBV9 and TRBJ1-3; D call uncertain. The origin of this receptor is an adult with an advanced solid tumor such as melanoma, head and neck, liver or kidney cancer. The sequencing used CD4+ or CD8+ T cells sorted from blood, collected in a trial of the OX40 agonist ivuxolimab. CDR3 region: CASSVSTRGNTIYF. CDR3 DNA: TGTGCCAGCAGCGTGAGCACTAGAGGAAACACCATATATTTT.